This paragraph covers one T cell receptor (beta chain) sequence. These data are taken from a study of blood T cell repertoires in COVID-19. The table came from immunoSEQ multiplex PCR; TCRdb's copy has only in-frame clones and leaves some out. The sample comprises 52,000 or so clones, about four fifths of which are singletons, and approximately 15% rests with the top ten. The origin of this receptor is a man between 65 and 85 years old with active COVID-19. Sequencing was performed on peripheral blood.

The CDR3 reads CASSSGQGGGGEQFF. CDR3 sequence (DNA): TGTGCCAGCAGCTCAGGACAGGGCGGCGGGGGTGAGCAGTTCTTC. The V and J genes are TRBV7-2 and TRBJ2-1, with a tentative D call TRBD1 (8 bases). Germline CDR1 reads SGHTA; CDR2 reads FQGNSA. The V gene lost 4 bases and the J gene lost 9 bases, with 19 bases spanning the gap. The CDR3 contains 15 residues.